This is a list of T cell receptor beta chains from one sample in a study of blood T cell repertoires in COVID-19. Measured with immunoSEQ multiplex PCR; TCRdb has only the in-frame clones, and not every one. The sample contains about 14,000 clones, approximately 91% of which appear only once. The sequenced sample was peripheral blood. The receptors stem from a human donor in a cohort sampled during active COVID-19. Both conserved end residues are part of each CDR3. D genes are given only for firm matches. Only part of the rows carry a size: once, few, many, or a class if the clone is expanded.

clone_size,v_call,d_call,j_call,cdr3_aa,cdr3_nt
.,TRBV4-1,.,TRBJ1-5,CASSQDDTRNQPQHF,TGCGCCAGCAGCCAAGACGACACCCGCAATCAGCCCCAGCATTTT
.,TRBV28,TRBD1,TRBJ1-2,CASSLGTGNYGYTF,TGTGCCAGCAGCCTGGGGACAGGGAACTATGGCTACACCTTC
.,TRBV28,.,TRBJ1-4,CASRRQLREKLFF,TGTGCCAGCAGAAGACAGTTAAGGGAAAAACTGTTTTTT
.,TRBV2,.,TRBJ1-4,CASSVSNEKLFF,TGTGCCAGCAGTGTCAGTAATGAAAAACTGTTTTTT
.,TRBV7-9,TRBD1,TRBJ1-6,CASSPPGQGHPYNSPLHF,TGTGCCAGCAGCCCTCCGGGACAGGGACACCCTTATAATTCACCCCTCCACTTT
.,TRBV6-2/TRBV6-3,TRBD1,TRBJ1-5,CASSYSRGQGAIGNQPQHF,TGTGCCAGCAGTTACTCGAGGGGCCAGGGGGCAATCGGGAATCAGCCCCAGCATTTT
once,TRBV13,.,TRBJ2-3,CASSQPGLGFGRDTQYF,TGTGCCAGCAGCCAACCGGGACTGGGATTCGGTAGGGATACGCAGTATTTT
.,TRBV12-3/TRBV12-4,TRBD1,TRBJ2-7,CATALYRGHEQYF,TGTGCCACCGCGCTTTACAGGGGTCACGAGCAGTACTTC
.,TRBV7-2,.,TRBJ2-7,CASSRTYEQYF,TGTGCCAGCAGCAGAACATACGAGCAGTACTTC
.,TRBV3-1/TRBV3-2,TRBD1,TRBJ1-2,CASSQSGQDDYGYTF,TGTGCCAGCAGCCAATCGGGACAGGATGACTATGGCTACACCTTC
.,TRBV14,.,TRBJ1-2,CASSPPEGLRYGYTF,TGTGCCAGCAGCCCCCCGGAGGGACTTCGGTATGGCTACACCTTC
.,TRBV18,.,TRBJ2-2,CASSPRGSNTGELFF,TGTGCCAGCTCACCAAGGGGCTCAAACACCGGGGAGCTGTTTTTT
.,TRBV5-1,.,TRBJ1-1,CASSLGGTMNTEAFF,TGCGCCAGCAGCTTGGGGGGCACAATGAACACTGAAGCTTTCTTT
once,TRBV24-1,TRBD1,TRBJ1-2,CATRSDRGNNGYTF,TGTGCCACCAGGTCGGACAGGGGGAACAATGGCTACACCTTC
.,TRBV5-1,TRBD2,TRBJ2-3,CASSSRGTSGSHTDTQYF,TGCGCCAGCAGCTCTCGAGGGACTAGCGGGTCACACACAGATACGCAGTATTTT
.,TRBV19,.,TRBJ1-5,CASSIPGDQPQHF,TGTGCCAGTAGTATTCCGGGAGATCAGCCCCAGCATTTT
.,TRBV7-2,TRBD1,TRBJ2-1,CASSFDRGGNEQFF,TGTGCCAGCAGCTTCGACAGGGGGGGCAATGAGCAGTTCTTC
.,TRBV10-3,TRBD2,TRBJ2-3,CAIRRGLAGPTDTQYF,TGTGCCATCAGACGAGGACTAGCAGGTCCTACAGATACGCAGTATTTT
.,TRBV5-4,TRBD2,TRBJ2-7,CASSGTSAYEQYF,TGTGCCAGCAGCGGGACTAGCGCCTACGAGCAGTACTTC
once,TRBV10-3,.,TRBJ1-2,CAISGTQRSYGYTF,TGTGCCATCAGTGGAACACAGAGATCCTATGGCTACACCTTC
.,TRBV28,.,TRBJ2-7,CASSPLGVGSYEQYF,TGTGCCAGCAGTCCCCTCGGGGTAGGCAGCTACGAGCAGTACTTC
once,TRBV2,.,TRBJ1-1,CASSRGGTEAFF,TGTGCCAGCAGCCGGGGGGGAACTGAAGCTTTCTTT
.,TRBV6-1,.,TRBJ1-1,CASSESPGLLTEAFF,TGTGCCAGCAGTGAATCCCCAGGGCTATTGACTGAAGCTTTCTTT
.,TRBV19,TRBD1,TRBJ1-2,CASKLIQGARSGYTF,TGTGCCAGTAAACTGATACAGGGGGCGCGTTCTGGCTACACCTTC
.,TRBV7-6,TRBD2,TRBJ2-3,CASSLGRLAGNTDTQYF,TGTGCCAGCAGCTTAGGGAGACTAGCGGGGAACACAGATACGCAGTATTTT
.,TRBV28,TRBD2,TRBJ2-5,CASHSGTGGPIGTQYF,TGTGCCAGCCATAGTGGGACGGGAGGCCCCATCGGGACCCAGTACTTC
.,TRBV5-3,TRBD1,TRBJ1-1,CARSFGQGRRTEAFF,TGTGCCAGAAGCTTTGGACAGGGCAGGCGTACTGAAGCTTTCTTT